This entry lists 14 T cell receptor beta chains sequenced from one sample in a study of OX40 agonist ivuxolimab in advanced cancers. The method was the immunoSEQ multiplex PCR assay. Imported from immuneACCESS, the table was reduced by TCRdb to in-frame sequences with V and J called. These copies leave out some clones; in studies compared against another copy, an unresolved V gene accounts for under half, and the cause of the remainder is not known. The sample contains some 86,000 clones, 80% to 95% of them found a single time. The ten largest clones capture less than 0.35% of the sample. The sequenced sample was CD4+ or CD8+ T cells sorted from blood, obtained in a trial of the OX40 agonist ivuxolimab. The source of these receptors is an adult with an advanced solid tumor such as melanoma, head and neck, liver or kidney cancer.

The gene calls are TRBV7-9 and TRBJ1-1; D is ambiguous. The CDR3 contains 13 residues. The germline V and J ends were trimmed by 5 bases and 5 bases, with 12 bases remaining between them. The germline CDR1 and CDR2 sequences are SEHNR and FQNEAQ (reference sequence). The CDR3 region is CASSLGQMTEAFF. The CDR3 bases are TGTGCCAGCAGCCTAGGGCAGATGACTGAAGCTTTCTTT.

The chain carries TRBV5-4 and TRBJ2-3, with D possibly TRBD1 on 6 matching bases. The V and J ends lost 0 bases and 4 bases respectively, with 6 bases between them. The CDR3 is 13 amino acids. Germline CDR1 reads SGHNT; CDR2 reads YYREEE (reference sequence). CDR3 nucleotides: TGTGCCAGCAGCTTGGAGGGGGCAGATACGCAGTATTTT. Protein product: CASSLEGADTQYF.

This clone appeared a single time. The chain combines TRBV7-9 with TRBJ2-3; maybe TRBD2 (5 bases). CDR1 SEHNR and CDR2 FQNEAQ come from the germline V gene (reference sequence). This CDR3 spans 12 amino acids. The V end was cut by 5 bases, the J end by 5 bases, with 8 bases between. The CDR3, as DNA: TGTGCCAGCAGCGCCAGCGGAGATACGCAGTATTTT. Amino acids: CASSASGDTQYF.

CDR3 protein: CASSPSRGIIADTQYF. Here the CDR3 DNA reads TGTGCCAGCAGCCCCTCCCGGGGGATAATCGCAGATACGCAGTATTTT. V usage is TRBV9 and J usage is TRBJ2-3; D is possibly TRBD2 (6 bases). Trimming took 4 bases from V and 4 from J, leaving 19 bases between them. Germline V gene data show CDR1 as SGDLS and CDR2 as YYNGEE. The CDR3 contains 16 residues.

V is TRBV27 and J is TRBJ2-2; 10 nucleotides agree with TRBD2. CDR1 MNHEY and CDR2 SMNVEV come from the germline V gene (reference sequence). The CDR3 runs to 19 residues. V was clipped by 3 bases and J by 4 bases; unmatched bases: 14. Here the CDR3 reads CASSLRSRAGGLGTGELFF. The CDR3 DNA is TGTGCCAGCAGTTTGCGTTCGCGAGCGGGGGGGCTGGGCACCGGGGAGCTGTTTTTT.

The chain joins TRBV7-2 to TRBJ2-5; D is perhaps TRBD1 (5 bases). Looked up from germline, CDR1 is SGHTA and CDR2 is FQGNSA. There are 14 residues in the CDR3. Trimming shortened V by 5 bases and J by 5 bases, and 15 bases separated the two germline ends. This CDR3 is CASSERQPGETQYF. The CDR3 nucleotides read TGTGCCAGCAGCGAGCGACAGCCAGGGGAGACCCAGTACTTC.

Worth noting for this clone: Other DNA sequences in the same sample also yield this CDR3. The chain employs TRBV5-1 and TRBJ2-5; D unclear. CDR1 and CDR2 from the germline V gene are SGHRS and YFSETQ. This CDR3 is 12 amino acids long. Between the trimmed V and J ends, which lost 7 bases and 5 bases, there was a span of 12 bases. The CDR3 loop reads CASGRTGETQYF. The DNA of the CDR3 is TGCGCCAGCGGCAGGACCGGTGAGACCCAGTACTTC.

V and J are TRBV9 and TRBJ1-5; 12 bases fit TRBD1. CDR1 and CDR2 from the germline V gene are SGDLS and YYNGEE. The CDR3 runs to 15 residues. Trimming took 4 bases from V and 6 from J; bases not matched to a gene: 5. The CDR3 spells CASSPGTGGGQPQHF. In DNA form, the CDR3 reads TGTGCCAGCAGCCCCGGGACAGGGGGCGGTCAGCCCCAGCATTTT.

This chain connects TRBV9 to TRBJ2-5, with D unresolved. The CDR3 contains 12 residues. The V gene's germline CDR1 is SGDLS and CDR2 YYNGEE. Trimming stripped 0 bases from V and 5 bases from J, with 5 bases between. The CDR3 DNA reads TGTGCCAGCAGCGTAGTCGGGGAGACCCAGTACTTC. Protein product: CASSVVGETQYF.

The DNA for the CDR3 is TGTGCCATCAAATCGGGACAGGATTACAATGAGCAGTTCTTC. Translating it yields CAIKSGQDYNEQFF. The V and J genes are TRBV10-3 and TRBJ2-1; 8 positions match TRBD1. This CDR3 region has 14 residues. V lost 7 bases and J lost 4; bases outside the gene matches: 6. Looked up from germline, CDR1 is ENHRY and CDR2 is SYGVKD.

The rearrangement links TRBV6-1 to TRBJ1-6; D gene unclear. The germline CDR1 and CDR2 sequences are MNHNS and SASEGT. The CDR3 has 12 residues. CDR3 nucleotides: TGTGCTTCCCGGCGTGATAATTCACCCCTCCACTTT. Residues: CASRRDNSPLHF.

V is TRBV2 and J is TRBJ2-1; D call uncertain. Germline-derived CDR1 and CDR2 are SNHLY and FYNNEI. This CDR3 region has 11 residues. V was clipped by 3 bases and J by 7 bases, with 4 bases between them. The CDR3 loop is CASSELNEQFF. CDR3 DNA sequence: TGTGCCAGCAGTGAGCTAAATGAGCAGTTCTTC.

The table lists this clone with a few counts. This chain joins TRBV5-4 and TRBJ2-5, with 9 nucleotides matching TRBD2. In germline, CDR1 is SGHNT, CDR2 YYREEE (reference sequence). The V gene end was trimmed by 2 bases and the J gene end by 4 bases; junction bases not matched to a gene: 6. CDR3 length: 15 amino acids. CDR3 DNA: TGTGCCAGCAGCTTCGGCGGGGGGGCCGGAGAGACCCAGTACTTC. It translates to CASSFGGGAGETQYF.

In this sample, this clone turned up a few times. V is TRBV19 and J is TRBJ2-3, with 16 bases aligning to TRBD2. The V segment lost 4 bases and the J segment 10 bases; nucleotides outside the gene matches: 14. Germline CDR1 LNHDA, CDR2 SQIVND (reference sequence). This CDR3 is 18 amino acids long. As DNA, the CDR3 is TGTGCCAGTAGTACTATAATCGGGACTAGCGGGGGGGCGTCGGCGCAGTATTTT. This gives the protein CASSTIIGTSGGASAQYF.